The entry that follows covers one T cell receptor (beta chain) sequence. Original handling: Nucleated cell number was recorded as an estimate derived from reference gene primer amplification. The protocol was immunoSEQ multiplex PCR, while the TCRdb copy is restricted to in-frame clones and leaves out a portion. The V and J calls and clone size come from that table; D and trimming were worked out from the DNA. The sample has 100,000 or so clones; approximately 88% are singletons. This sample is part of a study of blood T cell repertoires in COVID-19. About the study: The United States, Italy and Spain were the sources of the acute and convalescent COVID-19 samples. PBMCs, B-cell-depleted T cells, or T cells were the source of the cDNA or gDNA that made up the material.

Germline assignment: CDR1 SEHNR and CDR2 FQNEAQ (reference sequence). Between the trimmed V and J ends, which lost 5 bases and 10 bases, there was a span of 18 bases. The CDR3 sequence is 14 residues long. The clonotype comes from a human donor in a cohort sampled during active COVID-19. The source material was peripheral blood. The V call is TRBV7-9, the J call TRBJ2-1; D perhaps matches TRBD1 (5 bases). CDR3 nucleotides: TGTGCCAGCAGCCCACGGACAATCCCAGGGGAGCAGTTCTTC. Translating gives CASSPRTIPGEQFF.